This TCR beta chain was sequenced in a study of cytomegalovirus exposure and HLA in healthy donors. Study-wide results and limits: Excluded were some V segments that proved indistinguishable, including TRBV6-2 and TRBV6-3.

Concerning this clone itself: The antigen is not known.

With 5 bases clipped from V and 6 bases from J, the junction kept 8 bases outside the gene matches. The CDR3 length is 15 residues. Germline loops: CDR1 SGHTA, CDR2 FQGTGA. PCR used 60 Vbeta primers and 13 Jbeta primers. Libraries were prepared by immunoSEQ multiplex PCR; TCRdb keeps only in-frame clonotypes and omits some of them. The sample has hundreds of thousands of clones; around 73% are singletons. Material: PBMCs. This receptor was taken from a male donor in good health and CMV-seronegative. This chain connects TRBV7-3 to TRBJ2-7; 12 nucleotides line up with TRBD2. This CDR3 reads CASSPRLAGECEQYF. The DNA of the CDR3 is TGTGCCAGCAGCCCCCGACTAGCGGGAGAATGCGAGCAGTACTTC.